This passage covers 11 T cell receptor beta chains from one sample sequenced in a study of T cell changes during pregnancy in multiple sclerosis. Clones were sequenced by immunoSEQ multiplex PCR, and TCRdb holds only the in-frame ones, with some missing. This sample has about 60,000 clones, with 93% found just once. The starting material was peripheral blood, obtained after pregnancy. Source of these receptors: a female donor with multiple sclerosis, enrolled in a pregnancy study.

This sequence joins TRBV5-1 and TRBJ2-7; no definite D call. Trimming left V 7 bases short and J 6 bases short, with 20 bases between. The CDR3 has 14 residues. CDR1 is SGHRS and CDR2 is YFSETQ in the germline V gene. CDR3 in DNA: TGCGCCAGCGTCGCCCGGAAAAAGTGCGGCGAGCAGTACTTC. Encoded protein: CASVARKKCGEQYF.

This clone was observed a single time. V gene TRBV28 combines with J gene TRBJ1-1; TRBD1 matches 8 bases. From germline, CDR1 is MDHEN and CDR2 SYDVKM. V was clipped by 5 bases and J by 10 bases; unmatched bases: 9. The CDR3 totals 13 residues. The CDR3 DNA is TGTGCCAGCAGTGGGAGGGACAGGCGGGGAGCTTTCTTT. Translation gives CASSGRDRRGAFF.

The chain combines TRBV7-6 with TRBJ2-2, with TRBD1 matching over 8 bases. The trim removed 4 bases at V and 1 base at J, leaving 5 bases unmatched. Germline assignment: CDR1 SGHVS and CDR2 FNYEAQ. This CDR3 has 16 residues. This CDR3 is CASSSNRGWNTGELFF. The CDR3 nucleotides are TGTGCCAGCAGCTCGAACAGGGGGTGGAACACCGGGGAGCTGTTTTTT.

CDR3 region: CASQNVLGTGENIQYF. Written as DNA, the CDR3 is TGTGCCAGCCAGAACGTCTTAGGGACAGGCGAAAACATTCAGTACTTC. The chain couples TRBV5-6 to TRBJ2-4; 8 nucleotides agree with TRBD1. This CDR3 is 16 amino acids long. Germline assignment: CDR1 SGHDT and CDR2 YYEEEE. V shed 7 bases, J shed 5 bases, and the junction held 14 bases outside the gene matches. The whole variable domain, remainder taken from reference TRBV5-6 and TRBJ2-4, is DAGVTQSPTHLIKTRGQQVTLRCSPKSGHDTVSWYQQALGQGPQFIFQYYEEEERQRGNFPDRFSGHQFPNYSSELNVNALLLGDSALYLCASQNVLGTGENIQYFGAGTRLSVL.

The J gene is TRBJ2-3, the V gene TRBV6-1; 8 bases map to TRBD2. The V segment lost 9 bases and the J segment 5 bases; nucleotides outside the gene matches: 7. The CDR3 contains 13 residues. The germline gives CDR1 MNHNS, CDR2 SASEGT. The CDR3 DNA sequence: TGTGCCAGATCAGCGGGAGTTCGAGATACGCAGTATTTT. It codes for CARSAGVRDTQYF.

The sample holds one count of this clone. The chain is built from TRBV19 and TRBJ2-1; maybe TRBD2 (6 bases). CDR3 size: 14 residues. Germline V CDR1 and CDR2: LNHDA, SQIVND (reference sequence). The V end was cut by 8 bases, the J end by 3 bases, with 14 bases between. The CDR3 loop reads CASRSGTLYNEQFF. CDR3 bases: TGTGCCAGTCGATCCGGGACTCTCTACAATGAGCAGTTCTTC. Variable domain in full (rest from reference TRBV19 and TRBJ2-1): DGGITQSPKYLFRKEGQNVTLSCEQNLNHDAMYWYRQDPGQGLRLIYYSQIVNDFQKGDIAEGYSVSREKKESFPLTVTSAQKNPTAFYLCASRSGTLYNEQFFGPGTRLTVL.

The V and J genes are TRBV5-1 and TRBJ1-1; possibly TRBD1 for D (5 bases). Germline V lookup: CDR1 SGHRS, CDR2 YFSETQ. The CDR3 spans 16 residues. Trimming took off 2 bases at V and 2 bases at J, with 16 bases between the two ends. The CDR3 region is CASSFFPLGRNTEAFF. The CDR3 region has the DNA TGCGCCAGCAGCTTTTTCCCCCTGGGGCGAAACACTGAAGCTTTCTTT. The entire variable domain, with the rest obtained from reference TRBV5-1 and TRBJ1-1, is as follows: KAGVTQTPRYLIKTRGQQVTLSCSPISGHRSVSWYQQTPGQGLQFLFEYFSETQRNKGNFPGRFSGRQFSNSRSEMNVSTLELGDSALYLCASSFFPLGRNTEAFFGQGTRLTVV.

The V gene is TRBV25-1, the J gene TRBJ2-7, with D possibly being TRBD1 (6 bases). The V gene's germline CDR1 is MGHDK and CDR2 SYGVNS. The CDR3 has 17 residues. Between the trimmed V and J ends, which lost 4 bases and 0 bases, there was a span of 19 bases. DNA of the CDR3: TGTGCCAGCAGTGGGTCTGGTAGGACAGAAGGCTCCTACGAGCAGTACTTC. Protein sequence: CASSGSGRTEGSYEQYF.

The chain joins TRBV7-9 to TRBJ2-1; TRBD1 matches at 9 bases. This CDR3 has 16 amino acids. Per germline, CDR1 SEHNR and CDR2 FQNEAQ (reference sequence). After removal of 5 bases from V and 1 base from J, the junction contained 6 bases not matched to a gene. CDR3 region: CASSPLDRGSYNEQFF. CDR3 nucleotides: TGTGCCAGCAGCCCCCTGGACAGGGGATCCTACAATGAGCAGTTCTTC.

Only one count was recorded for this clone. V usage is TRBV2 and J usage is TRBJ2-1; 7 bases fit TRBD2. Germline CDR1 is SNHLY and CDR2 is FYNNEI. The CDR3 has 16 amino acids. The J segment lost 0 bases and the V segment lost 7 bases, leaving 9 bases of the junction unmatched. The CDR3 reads CASKQRLADSYNEQFF. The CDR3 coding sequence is TGTGCCAGCAAACAACGGCTAGCGGACTCCTACAATGAGCAGTTCTTC. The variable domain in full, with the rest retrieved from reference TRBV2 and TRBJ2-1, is EPEVTQTPSHQVTQMGQEVILRCVPISNHLYFYWYRQILGQKVEFLVSFYNNEISEKSEIFDDQFSVERPDGSNFTLKIRSTKLEDSAMYFCASKQRLADSYNEQFFGPGTRLTVL.

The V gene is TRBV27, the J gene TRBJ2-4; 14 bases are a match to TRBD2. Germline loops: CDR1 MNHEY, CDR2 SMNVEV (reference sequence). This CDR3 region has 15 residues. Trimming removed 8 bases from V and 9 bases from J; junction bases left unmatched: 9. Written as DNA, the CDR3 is TGTGCCAGCGGACTAGCGGGAGGTGCAAGAACCATTCAGTACTTC. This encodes CASGLAGGARTIQYF.